What follows describes a single T cell receptor beta chain. Single viable CD3+CD4+CD8-CD45RO+ cells were sorted as the memory CD4+ T cells. The CDR3 is 14 residues long. V was cut by 2 bases and J by 2 bases, with 10 bases left in between. CDR1 SGHDT and CDR2 YYEEEE come from the germline V gene. Here immunoSEQ multiplex PCR was the method, and the copy in TCRdb shows in-frame clones only, minus some. The sample yields under 85,000 clones, roughly 78% seen once. The source of the sample is a study of memory CD4+ T cells and cytomegalovirus serostatus. Study context: Donors were healthy Belgian adults, some 10 CMV seropositive and fewer than 30 seronegative.

Sequencing was performed on memory CD4+ T cells from blood. The TCR originated in an adult in good health and CMV-seropositive. The chain uses TRBV5-6 and TRBJ2-5, with D perhaps assigned TRBD1 or TRBD2 (5 bases each). CDR3: CASSLSGLQETQYF. CDR3 DNA: TGTGCCAGCAGCTTATCGGGGCTTCAAGAGACCCAGTACTTC.